This T cell receptor beta chain emerged from a study of graft-versus-host responses after intestinal transplantation. Germline CDR1 reads SGHRS; CDR2 reads YFSETQ. This CDR3 has 15 residues. Trimming took 0 bases from V and 2 from J, leaving 11 bases between them. Some clones are missing from TCRdb's copy, which holds only in-frame ones; the method was immunoSEQ multiplex PCR. The data contain approximately 19,000 clones, 38% of them seen just once; the ten biggest clones take up about 0.9%. This clonotype was sampled from a human patient who received an intestinal transplant. The chain uses TRBV5-1 and TRBJ1-1; D might be TRBD1 (6 bases). Source: alloreactive CD4+ T cells from a mixed lymphocyte reaction culture, taken before intestinal transplant. Subset meaning: CFSE-low proliferating T cells sorted from approximately 6-day pre-transplant mixed lymphocyte reaction (GvH or HvG direction). Written as DNA, the CDR3 is TGCGCCAGCAGCTTGGCCGCACAGGGTAACACTGAAGCTTTCTTT. Its translation: CASSLAAQGNTEAFF.